This T cell receptor (beta chain) was sequenced for a study of siplizumab effects on memory and regulatory T cells. Around 94,000 TCR templates underwent assay in each sample. Clones were read by immunoSEQ multiplex PCR, and TCRdb kept only the in-frame ones, dropping some. The profile shows tens of thousands of clones, 96% of them singletons. CDR3 length: 19 amino acids. Germline CDR1 SGHRS, CDR2 YFSETQ. V was pared by 4 bases and J by 0 bases, with 11 bases of the junction left unmatched. As regards this clone: Antigen unknown.

Study findings and constraints: Under siplizumab, an average approximately 71% of mappable alloreactive CD4+ clones were Treg-derived, compared with 26.9% in controls. Naive T cells looked more diverse than memory cells and looked like major alloresponse contributors. Significantly reduced by siplizumab was the cumulative frequency of alloreactive sequences, namely those traceable to unstimulated CD4+ memory cells.

The TCR was taken from a human donor in good health. The sample taken for sequencing was naive CD8+ T cells sorted from blood. V and J are TRBV5-1 and TRBJ2-1, with 12 bases aligning to TRBD2. This CDR3 is CASSPEGLAGRSSYNEQFF. As DNA, the CDR3 is TGCGCCAGCAGCCCAGAGGGACTAGCGGGCAGGAGCTCCTACAATGAGCAGTTCTTC. Full variable domain (missing parts from reference TRBV5-1 and TRBJ2-1): KAGVTQTPRYLIKTRGQQVTLSCSPISGHRSVSWYQQTPGQGLQFLFEYFSETQRNKGNFPGRFSGRQFSNSRSEMNVSTLELGDSALYLCASSPEGLAGRSSYNEQFFGPGTRLTVL.